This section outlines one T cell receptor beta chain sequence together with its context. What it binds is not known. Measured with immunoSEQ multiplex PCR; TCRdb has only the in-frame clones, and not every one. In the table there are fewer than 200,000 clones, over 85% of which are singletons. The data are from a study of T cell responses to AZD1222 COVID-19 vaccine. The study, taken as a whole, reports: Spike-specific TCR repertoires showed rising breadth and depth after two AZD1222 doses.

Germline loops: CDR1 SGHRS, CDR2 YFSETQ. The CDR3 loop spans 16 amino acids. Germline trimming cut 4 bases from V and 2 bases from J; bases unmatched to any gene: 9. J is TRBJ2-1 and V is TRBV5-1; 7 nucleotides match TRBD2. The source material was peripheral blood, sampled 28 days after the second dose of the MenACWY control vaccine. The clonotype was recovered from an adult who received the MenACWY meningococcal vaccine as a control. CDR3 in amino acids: CASSPQDAGAYNEQFF. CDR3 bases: TGCGCCAGCAGCCCCCAGGACGCGGGAGCCTACAATGAGCAGTTCTTC.